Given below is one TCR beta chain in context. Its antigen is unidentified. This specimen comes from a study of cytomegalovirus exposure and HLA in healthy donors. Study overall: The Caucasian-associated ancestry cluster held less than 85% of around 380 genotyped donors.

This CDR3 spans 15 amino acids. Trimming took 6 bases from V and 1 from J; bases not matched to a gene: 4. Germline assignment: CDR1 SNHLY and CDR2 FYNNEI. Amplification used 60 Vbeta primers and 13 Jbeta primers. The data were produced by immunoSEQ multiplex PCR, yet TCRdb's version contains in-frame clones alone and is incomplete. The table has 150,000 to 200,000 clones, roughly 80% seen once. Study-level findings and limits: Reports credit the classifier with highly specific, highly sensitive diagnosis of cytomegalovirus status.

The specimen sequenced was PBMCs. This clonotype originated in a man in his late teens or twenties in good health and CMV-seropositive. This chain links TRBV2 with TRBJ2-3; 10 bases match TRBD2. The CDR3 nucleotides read TGTGCCAGCAGAGGACTAGCGGACCGCACAGATACGCAGTATTTT. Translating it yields CASRGLADRTDTQYF.